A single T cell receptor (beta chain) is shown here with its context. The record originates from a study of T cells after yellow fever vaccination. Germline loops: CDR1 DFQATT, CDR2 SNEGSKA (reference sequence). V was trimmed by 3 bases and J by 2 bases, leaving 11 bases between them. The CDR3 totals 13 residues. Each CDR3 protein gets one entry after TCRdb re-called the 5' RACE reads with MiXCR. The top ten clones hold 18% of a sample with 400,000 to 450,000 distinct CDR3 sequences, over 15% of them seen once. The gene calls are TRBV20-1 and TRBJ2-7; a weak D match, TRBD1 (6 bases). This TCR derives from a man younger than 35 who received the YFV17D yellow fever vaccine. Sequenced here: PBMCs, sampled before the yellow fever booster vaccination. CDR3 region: CSARYRDAYEQYF. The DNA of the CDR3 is TGCAGTGCTAGGTACAGGGATGCCTACGAGCAGTACTTC.